Below, one T cell receptor beta chain is given with its context. The antigen is not known. These data are taken from a study of identical twins. Template switching, a step in the protocol, added a universal primer site, and cDNA carried unique molecular identifiers. TCRdb reanalysed the 5' RACE reads using MiXCR and keeps one entry per CDR3 protein. The sample yields around 1.7 million distinct CDR3 sequences, about 30% seen once. The germline V and J ends were trimmed by 2 bases and 5 bases, with 14 bases remaining between them. CDR1 is KGHDR and CDR2 is SFDVKD in the germline V gene. The CDR3 contains 15 residues. Study results and limitations: High-abundance cord blood beta clonotypes had fewer insertions; memory repertoires showed none.

Sequencing was done on a sample of cord blood. This chain joins TRBV24-1 and TRBJ1-1; possibly TRBD1 for D (6 bases). The receptor comes from a newborn girl in good health. CDR3 nucleotide sequence: TGTGCCACCAGTGATTCCGGACAGAAGGGAACTGAAGCTTTCTTT. This translates into CATSDSGQKGTEAFF.